A single sample is the source of the 8 T cell receptor beta chains below, sequenced in a study of T cell responses to AZD1222 COVID-19 vaccine. Some clones are missing from TCRdb's copy, which holds only in-frame ones; the method was immunoSEQ multiplex PCR. This sample has 100,000 to 150,000 clones; approximately 88% occur once, and the top ten carry about 4.3%. The starting material was peripheral blood, obtained on day 0 of AZD1222 vaccination. These receptors originate from an adult in good health.

With respect to this clone: The junction departs from germline at one end; a sequencing error may be responsible. V and J are TRBV2 and TRBJ2-5; D remains ambiguous. Germline V gene sequence: CDR1 SNHLY, CDR2 FYNNEI. This CDR3 spans 16 amino acids. The CDR3 loop reads CASREDNLGPQETQYF. The CDR3 coding sequence is TGTGCCAGCAGGGAAGACAATCTCGGACCCCAAGAGACCCAGTACTTC.

The J gene is TRBJ1-5, the V gene TRBV28; 10 bases are a match to TRBD1. The CDR3 loop spans 19 amino acids. V lost 6 bases to trimming and J lost 0 bases; unmatched junction nucleotides: 14. Germline V gene data show CDR1 as MDHEN and CDR2 as SYDVKM. The CDR3 sequence is CASSFPRDRGRYSNQPQHF. DNA of the CDR3: TGTGCCAGCAGCTTCCCCCGGGACAGGGGACGTTATAGCAATCAGCCCCAGCATTTT.

The rearrangement links TRBV19 to TRBJ2-4; 7 bases line up with TRBD2. V trimming: 6 bases; J trimming: 9 bases; junction bases outside the gene matches: 8. Germline CDR1 and CDR2: LNHDA and SQIVND (reference sequence). CDR3 length equals 13 residues. CDR3 coding DNA: TGTGCCAGTAGCCGTGGGGGGGAGCGCATTCAGTACTTC. Translating gives CASSRGGERIQYF. The entire variable domain, with the rest obtained from reference TRBV19 and TRBJ2-4, is as follows: DGGITQSPKYLFRKEGQNVTLSCEQNLNHDAMYWYRQDPGQGLRLIYYSQIVNDFQKGDIAEGYSVSREKKESFPLTVTSAQKNPTAFYLCASSRGGERIQYFGAGTRLSVL.

V is TRBV28 and J is TRBJ2-2; 9 bases are a match to TRBD1. The trim removed 11 bases at V and 2 bases at J, leaving 3 bases unmatched. Germline V gene sequence: CDR1 MDHEN, CDR2 SYDVKM. The CDR3 loop spans 13 amino acids. This CDR3 is CAGTGYNTGELFF. DNA of the CDR3: TGTGCCGGGACAGGGTACAACACCGGGGAGCTGTTTTTT.

The J gene is TRBJ2-3, the V gene TRBV5-1, with TRBD2 identical over 13 bases. V lost 2 bases to trimming and J lost 5 bases; unmatched junction nucleotides: 8. The germline CDR1 and CDR2 sequences are SGHRS and YFSETQ. The CDR3 has 17 residues. CDR3 sequence: CASSFGLAGALLDTQYF. In DNA form, the CDR3 reads TGCGCCAGCAGCTTTGGACTAGCGGGGGCCCTACTAGATACGCAGTATTTT.

V and J are TRBV15 and TRBJ1-5; the D gene is possibly TRBD1 (5 bases). Between the trimmed V and J ends, which lost 0 bases and 4 bases, there was a span of 19 bases. The length of the CDR3 is 18 residues. In germline, CDR1 is LNHNV, CDR2 YYDKDF (reference sequence). The CDR3 spells CATSRDSWLGGGNQPQHF. The CDR3 coding sequence is TGTGCCACCAGCAGAGATTCCTGGTTGGGGGGAGGAAATCAGCCCCAGCATTTT.

This chain uses TRBV20-1 with TRBJ2-1; TRBD2 matches at 7 bases. Germline CDR1 DFQATT, CDR2 SNEGSKA (reference sequence). The CDR3 has 11 residues. CDR3 nucleotides: TGCACCGCGGGGGAGTTGAATGAGCAGTTCTTC. Its translation: CTAGELNEQFF.

This sequence joins TRBV27 and TRBJ1-2; possibly TRBD1 for D (5 bases). The CDR3 is made up of 16 amino acids. The germline CDR1 and CDR2 sequences are MNHEY and SMNVEV (reference sequence). Deletions cut 0 bases from V and 4 bases from J, with 15 bases between. The CDR3 protein is CASSLSSGNGPYGYTF. The CDR3 DNA follows: TGTGCCAGCAGTTTATCTTCAGGGAATGGGCCCTATGGCTACACCTTC.